The rows below give T cell receptor delta chains drawn from one sample of a study of human gamma delta and Vdelta1 T cells. These receptors have no known antigen. TCRdb processed the PCR reads again with the CATT caller. The top ten clones hold roughly 1.6% of a sample with some 13,000 delta-chain clones, under 55% of them seen once. What was sequenced was Vdelta1 gamma-delta T cells from blood grown in culture (DOT cells). Receptor source: a human donor in good health. CDR3s include the opening cysteine and the closing phenylalanine or tryptophan. A D gene is named only where the DNA matches it firmly. Not every row has a clone size; where given, it reads once, few, many or a size class.

clone size,V gene,D gene,J gene,CDR3 protein,CDR3 DNA
few,TRDV1,TRDD3,TRDJ1,CALGDSVPSSVLGDTPYTDKLIF,TGTGCTCTTGGGGATTCCGTTCCTTCCTCCGTACTGGGGGATACCCCTTACACCGATAAACTCATCTTT
once,TRDV1,TRDD3,TRDJ3,CALGESSSRTGGYTAWDTRQMFF,TGTGCTCTTGGGGAATCTTCTTCGCGGACTGGGGGATATACGGCCTGGGACACCCGACAGATGTTTTTC
once,TRDV1,NA,TRDJ1,CALGELPLLRGRGYTDKLIF,TGTGCTCTTGGGGAACTCCCCCTACTCAGGGGGAGGGGGTACACCGATAAACTCATCTTT
NA,TRDV1,NA,TRDJ1,CALGEPLPDTDKLIF,TGTGCTCTTGGGGAACCCCTCCCAGACACCGATAAACTCATCTTT
few,TRDV1,TRDD3,TRDJ4,CALGEFLKALGGGGPLIF,TGTGCTCTTGGGGAATTCCTAAAGGCACTGGGGGGAGGGGGACCCCTGATCTTT
NA,TRDV1,TRDD3,TRDJ1,CALRPSRSTGGQTDKLIF,TGTGCTCTTCGGCCTTCCCGCAGTACTGGGGGCCAAACCGATAAACTCATCTTT
once,TRDV1,NA,TRDJ1,CALGEKLPPLPTVGDRYTDKLIF,TGTGCTCTTGGGGAAAAACTACCACCCCTTCCTACAGTGGGGGATAGATACACCGATAAACTCATCTTT
NA,TRDV1,TRDD3,TRDJ1,CALGEGPVPLLGDTPYGRYTDKLIF,TGTGCTCTTGGGGAAGGCCCCGTACCTCTACTGGGGGATACGCCTTACGGTCGGTACACCGATAAACTCATCTTT
NA,TRDV1,TRDD3,TRDJ1,CALGERSRTPKPCGWGIHRRSLIF,TGTGCTCTTGGGGAACGCAGTCGAACCCCCAAACCATGTGGGTGGGGGATACACCGTCGATCACTCATCTTT
NA,TRDV1,TRDD2,TRDJ1,CALGERPSYSPGYWEDTDKLIF,TGTGCTCTTGGGGAACGGCCTTCCTACTCACCAGGCTACTGGGAGGACACCGATAAACTCATCTTT
NA,TRDV1,NA,TRDJ1,CALGDHIPHDCRFRGRGKYTDKLIF,TGTGCTCTTGGGGATCATATTCCCCACGACTGTCGTTTTCGGGGCCGGGGAAAGTACACCGATAAACTCATCTTT
NA,TRDV1,NA,TRDJ1,CALGEPILPKIWGDYTDKLIF,TGTGCTCTTGGGGAGCCGATCCTTCCTAAGATCTGGGGGGATTACACCGATAAACTCATCTTT
NA,TRDV1,TRDD3,TRDJ1,CALGEPTLGDTDKLIF,TGTGCTCTTGGGGAACCGACGCTGGGGGATACCGATAAACTCATCTTT
NA,TRDV1,TRDD3,TRDJ1,CALGEMLLSPSTGGSPLVDKLIF,TGTGCTCTTGGGGAAATGTTGTTGTCTCCCAGTACTGGGGGATCTCCCCTCGTCGATAAACTCATCTTT
few,TRDV1,NA,TRDJ1,CALGELAPLPPAYWEGYTDKLIF,TGTGCTCTTGGGGAACTTGCTCCCCTTCCCCCTGCTTACTGGGAGGGGTACACCGATAAACTCATCTTT
once,TRDV1,NA,TRDJ1,CALGAPLPKFTGVTDKLIF,TGTGCTCTTGGGGCGCCCCTTCCCAAGTTTACTGGGGTCACCGATAAACTCATCTTT
NA,TRDV1,NA,TRDJ1,CALGELPLFLPGGYTDKLIF,TGTGCTCTTGGGGAACTCCCTCTCTTCCTCCCCGGGGGATACACCGATAAACTCATCTTT
NA,TRDV1,TRDD3,TRDJ1,CALGDPVGFLDMSGGSYTDKLIF,TGTGCTCTTGGGGACCCCGTGGGGTTCCTAGACATGTCTGGGGGATCGTACACCGATAAACTCATCTTT
NA,TRDV1,NA,TRDJ1,CALGGPEILYTDKLIF,TGTGCTCTTGGGGGTCCTGAAATCTTGTACACCGATAAACTCATCTTT
NA,TRDV1,NA,TRDJ1,CALGEVVPTFWGKYTDKLIF,TGTGCTCTTGGGGAGGTGGTTCCTACGTTCTGGGGGAAATACACCGATAAACTCATCTTT
few,TRDV1,NA,TRDJ1,CALGELAPARGSQYTDKLIF,TGTGCTCTTGGGGAACTCGCCCCCGCGAGGGGGTCCCAGTACACCGATAAACTCATCTTT
NA,TRDV1,TRDD3,TRDJ1,CALGDPARGPVLGDRAPELIF,TGTGCTCTTGGGGACCCGGCTCGTGGGCCGGTACTGGGGGATAGAGCTCCTGAACTCATCTTT
few,TRDV1,NA,TRDJ1,CALGELKESPGLTDKLIF,TGTGCTCTTGGGGAACTCAAGGAGTCGCCGGGGCTGACCGATAAACTCATCTTT
NA,TRDV1,NA,TRDJ1,CALGELVNPHRITDKLIF,TGTGCTCTTGGGGAACTAGTGAATCCCCATCGTATAACCGATAAACTCATCTTT
NA,TRDV1,TRDD3,TRDJ1,CALRHYRGITDKLIF,TGTGCTCTTAGGCACTATCGGGGGATAACCGATAAACTCATCTTT
NA,TRDV1,TRDD3,TRDJ1,CALGELAPRGIQYTDKLIF,TGTGCTCTTGGGGAACTAGCCCCCCGGGGGATCCAGTACACCGATAAACTCATCTTT
NA,TRDV1,TRDD3,TRDJ1,CALGGLPHLTGGPAVYTDKLIF,TGTGCTCTTGGGGGCCTTCCCCACCTTACTGGGGGACCCGCCGTGTACACCGATAAACTCATCTTT
few,TRDV1,TRDD3,TRDJ1,CALGDDPNPPLGDTPDKLIF,TGTGCTCTTGGGGACGACCCCAACCCCCCACTGGGGGATACGCCCGATAAACTCATCTTT
few,TRDV1,TRDD3,TRDJ1,CALGDPSLPRGGYADKLIF,TGTGCTCTTGGGGATCCCTCCCTTCCGCGTGGGGGATACGCCGATAAACTCATCTTT
few,TRDV1,NA,TRDJ2,CALGELSVGAVATAQLFF,TGTGCTCTTGGGGAACTAAGCGTGGGGGCAGTCGCTACAGCACAACTCTTCTTT
once,TRDV1,NA,TRDJ1,CALGEPAFRINGGHGPSYTDKLIF,TGTGCTCTTGGGGAACCGGCCTTCCGGATTAATGGGGGTCACGGGCCGTCGTACACCGATAAACTCATCTTT
NA,TRDV1,TRDD3,TRDJ1,CALGELTYWGTQYTDKLIF,TGTGCTCTTGGGGAACTTACCTACTGGGGGACACAGTACACCGATAAACTCATCTTT
once,TRDV1,TRDD2,TRDJ1,CALGELGFPTGGGKLIF,TGTGCTCTTGGGGAACTAGGGTTTCCTACCGGCGGGGGTAAACTCATCTTT
NA,TRDV1,TRDD3,TRDJ1,CALGDLYPLTHLTGGSADKLIF,TGTGCTCTTGGGGACCTCTACCCCCTAACTCACCTTACTGGGGGATCAGCCGATAAACTCATCTTT
NA,TRDV1,TRDD3,TRDJ1,CALGEHGITQFSELGDFTDKLIF,TGTGCTCTTGGGGAACACGGGATAACACAGTTCAGCGAGCTGGGGGACTTCACCGATAAACTCATCTTT
NA,TRDV1,TRDD3,TRDJ1,CALGELPQKTTGGYRYTDKLIF,TGTGCTCTTGGGGAACTACCCCAAAAGACGACTGGGGGATACCGGTACACCGATAAACTCATCTTT
NA,TRDV1,NA,TRDJ1,CALGEGPGDTDKLIF,TGTGCTCTTGGGGAAGGGCCGGGGGACACCGATAAACTCATCTTT
few,TRDV1,NA,TRDJ1,CALGELSPLGRGDKLIF,TGTGCTCTTGGGGAACTGTCTCCGTTGGGACGGGGCGATAAACTCATCTTT
NA,TRDV1,TRDD3,TRDJ1,CALGGMKDQSYWGIQYTDKLIF,TGTGCTCTTGGGGGGATGAAGGATCAATCCTACTGGGGGATCCAGTACACCGATAAACTCATCTTT
NA,TRDV1,NA,TRDJ1,CALGESRFTSNWNTDKLIF,TGTGCTCTTGGGGAATCACGATTCACCTCTAACTGGAACACCGATAAACTCATCTTT
NA,TRDV1,TRDD3,TRDJ1,CALGELLSVGDPLRATDKLIF,TGTGCTCTTGGGGAACTGTTGAGCGTGGGGGATCCCCTAAGGGCCACCGATAAACTCATCTTT
NA,TRDV1,NA,TRDJ4,CALGEPARRLNRPLIF,TGTGCTCTTGGGGAACCCGCCCGTAGGCTAAACAGACCCCTGATCTTT
NA,TRDV1,NA,TRDJ1,CALGAPSRRLTDKLIF,TGTGCTCTTGGGGCCCCTTCTAGGCGTTTGACCGATAAACTCATCTTT
NA,TRDV1,TRDD3,TRDJ1,CALGEDLRGTGGYHPSYARLTPFARGLIF,TGTGCTCTTGGGGAGGACCTGCGAGGTACTGGGGGATACCATCCTTCCTACGCTCGGCTAACCCCTTTCGCCCGGGGACTCATCTTT
NA,TRDV1,NA,TRDJ1,CALGGKGWEDTDKLIF,TGTGCTCTTGGGGGCAAGGGGTGGGAGGACACCGATAAACTCATCTTT
NA,TRDV1,TRDD3,TRDJ1,CALGEQAAILDPFTGGYRYTDKLIF,TGTGCTCTTGGGGAACAGGCGGCTATCCTAGATCCCTTCACTGGGGGATACCGGTACACCGATAAACTCATCTTT
few,TRDV1,TRDD3,TRDJ1,CALGAVAFLERTGGLGTNTDKLIF,TGTGCTCTTGGAGCTGTGGCCTTCCTAGAGCGGACTGGGGGATTAGGGACAAACACCGATAAACTCATCTTT
NA,TRDV1,TRDD3,TRDJ1,CALGEPTGGGGGTDKLIF,TGTGCTCTTGGGGAGCCCACTGGGGGGGGAGGCGGGACCGATAAACTCATCTTT
few,TRDV1,TRDD3,TRDJ1,CALGERPRPSFTGGSVTDKLIF,TGTGCTCTTGGGGAACGGCCCCGACCCTCTTTTACTGGGGGATCGGTCACCGATAAACTCATCTTT
NA,TRDV1,TRDD3,TRDJ1,CALGGGGGSRENDKLIF,TGTGCTCTTGGGGGAGGCGGGGGATCGAGGGAGAACGATAAACTCATCTTT
few,TRDV1,TRDD2,TRDJ1,CALGEGTGPSFTGLALSYTDKLIF,TGTGCTCTTGGGGAAGGGACCGGGCCTTCCTTTACAGGACTGGCTCTTTCGTACACCGATAAACTCATCTTT
NA,TRDV1,NA,TRDJ3,CALGLPTFLGDLVSWDTRQMFF,TGTGCTCTTGGGCTTCCTACGTTTCTGGGGGACTTGGTCTCCTGGGACACCCGACAGATGTTTTTC
few,TRDV1,TRDD3,TRDJ2,CALGARQARGPYTGGYALTAQLFF,TGTGCTCTTGGGGCACGCCAGGCACGTGGACCCTATACTGGGGGATATGCTTTGACAGCACAACTCTTCTTT
NA,TRDV1,TRDD3,TRDJ1,CALGERSRLGEYTDKLIF,TGTGCTCTTGGGGAACGATCCCGACTGGGGGAATACACCGATAAACTCATCTTT